The 17 T cell receptor beta chains below all came from one sample that was sequenced in a study of cytomegalovirus exposure and HLA in healthy donors. Profiling relied on immunoSEQ multiplex PCR, and the TCRdb table lists in-frame clones only, not all of them. The sample includes around 140,000 clones, 87% of them seen just once. What was sequenced was PBMCs. Every receptor here comes from a man aged 18 to 30 in good health and CMV-seropositive.

The chain uses TRBV5-1 and TRBJ2-1, with a weak D call TRBD1 (5 bases). The CDR3 sequence is 15 residues long. Looked up from germline, CDR1 is SGHRS and CDR2 is YFSETQ. V was shortened by 3 bases and J by 1 base, with 11 bases between the two germline ends. CDR3 nucleotide sequence: TGCGCCAGCAGCTCCTCTCAGGGATCCTACAATGAGCAGTTCTTC. Translation gives CASSSSQGSYNEQFF.

The V gene is TRBV28, the J gene TRBJ2-7; 13 bases agree with TRBD2. In germline, CDR1 is MDHEN, CDR2 SYDVKM. There are 15 residues in the CDR3. Trimming removed 6 bases from V and 5 bases from J; junction bases left unmatched: 7. CDR3 amino acids: CASRGSGLAGNEQYF. The CDR3 nucleotides read TGTGCCAGCAGAGGTTCGGGACTAGCGGGGAACGAGCAGTACTTC. The full variable domain, in which reference TRBV28 and TRBJ2-7 provide the parts outside the CDR3, is DVKVTQSSRYLVKRTGEKVFLECVQDMDHENMFWYRQDPGLGLRLIYFSYDVKMKEKGDIPEGYSVSREKKERFSLILESASTNQTSMYLCASRGSGLAGNEQYFGPGTRLTVT.

This clone turned up a few times. The chain recombines TRBV30 with TRBJ1-2, with D perhaps matching TRBD1 (5 bases). Trimming removed 0 bases at V and 2 bases at J, with 7 bases between. The germline V gene encodes CDR1 GTSNPN and CDR2 SVGIG (reference sequence). The CDR3 contains 13 residues. In nucleotides, the CDR3 is TGTGCCTGGAGTGTAGCAGGGAACTATGGCTACACCTTC. Translation gives CAWSVAGNYGYTF.

This clone was recorded only once. The J gene is TRBJ2-6, the V gene TRBV28; D is ambiguous. The germline V gene encodes CDR1 MDHEN and CDR2 SYDVKM. Trimming stripped 4 bases from V and 5 bases from J, with 9 bases between. CDR3 length equals 14 residues. This CDR3 reads CASSSSRRANVLTF. CDR3 nucleotide sequence: TGTGCCAGCAGTTCCTCGAGAAGGGCCAACGTCCTGACTTTC. Full variable domain (remainder filled in from reference TRBV28 and TRBJ2-6): DVKVTQSSRYLVKRTGEKVFLECVQDMDHENMFWYRQDPGLGLRLIYFSYDVKMKEKGDIPEGYSVSREKKERFSLILESASTNQTSMYLCASSSSRRANVLTFGAGSRLTVL.

V usage is TRBV7-9 and J usage is TRBJ1-1; no clear D gene. The CDR3 runs 14 residues. V lost 1 base and J lost 1, with 7 bases in between. CDR1 is SEHNR and CDR2 is FQNEAQ in the germline V gene (reference sequence). The CDR3 DNA follows: TGTGCCAGCAGCTTAGACCCCAGGAACACTGAAGCTTTCTTT. Its protein is CASSLDPRNTEAFF.

The chain uses TRBV30 and TRBJ1-5; unclear D gene. Trimming pared 1 base from V and 2 bases from J, leaving 9 bases between. The CDR3 runs to 14 residues. The germline V gene encodes CDR1 GTSNPN and CDR2 SVGIG (reference sequence). In nucleotides, the CDR3 is TGTGCCTGGAGTGCACAGATGGGCAATCAGCCCCAGCATTTT. Translating gives CAWSAQMGNQPQHF.

The chain recombines TRBV2 with TRBJ2-5; D gene unclear. The CDR3 is made up of 14 amino acids. Germline CDR1 SNHLY, CDR2 FYNNEI. CDR3 nucleotide sequence: TGTTCAAGTTGGTATGGTAGTGCCGAAGAGACCCAGTACTTC. This codes for CSSWYGSAEETQYF.

The rearrangement links TRBV6-5 to TRBJ2-5; 10 nucleotides agree with TRBD2. Per germline, CDR1 MNHEY and CDR2 SVGAGI. Trimming took 7 bases from V and 2 from J; bases not matched to a gene: 7. The CDR3 consists of 15 residues. In DNA, the CDR3 is TGTGCCAGCACTCTTGTAGCGGGGGGACAAGAGACCCAGTACTTC. Protein product: CASTLVAGGQETQYF.

The genes are TRBV6-6 and TRBJ1-1; TRBD1 aligns across 7 bases. There are 11 residues in the CDR3. The ends lost 7 bases at V and 11 bases at J; junction bases unmatched: 7. Germline-derived CDR1 and CDR2 are MNHNY and SVGAGI (reference sequence). In DNA, the CDR3 is TGTGCCAGCATCCAGGGGGGCCTTGCTTTCTTT. Translation gives CASIQGGLAFF.

This chain uses TRBV11-3 with TRBJ2-1; possibly TRBD1 for D (5 bases). Trimming stripped 5 bases from V and 6 bases from J, with 17 bases between. CDR1 is SGHNT, CDR2 YENEEA, per germline. The CDR3 contains 15 residues. CDR3 DNA sequence: TGTGCCAGCAGCAAAGGGGCGGCTGAAGGCAATGAGCAGTTCTTC. Protein: CASSKGAAEGNEQFF.

This chain joins TRBV15 and TRBJ1-3; the match to TRBD1 covers 7 bases. Germline V CDR1 and CDR2: LNHNV, YYDKDF (reference sequence). This CDR3 contains 16 residues. V was pared by 6 bases and J by 2 bases, with 10 bases of the junction left unmatched. This CDR3 is CATSGPGQPTGNTIYF. CDR3 DNA: TGTGCCACCAGTGGACCGGGACAGCCTACTGGAAACACCATATATTTT.

The count of this clone is one. Other DNA sequences in the sample encode the same CDR3. The chain carries TRBV9 and TRBJ2-7, with TRBD2 as a possible D gene (5 bases). Trimming left V 1 base short and J 0 bases short, with 8 bases between. The CDR3 runs to 14 residues. Germline V gives CDR1 SGDLS, CDR2 YYNGEE. The CDR3 coding sequence is TGTGCCAGCAGCGTACTAGGGAGCTCCTACGAGCAGTACTTC. Its translation is CASSVLGSSYEQYF.

V is TRBV30 and J is TRBJ2-5; 8 bases line up with TRBD2. With V trimmed by 2 bases and J by 9 bases, 8 bases remained unmatched. Per germline, CDR1 GTSNPN and CDR2 SVGIG (reference sequence). This CDR3 region has 13 residues. The CDR3 DNA follows: TGTGCCTGGAGTTTCGGGGGGCGGGAGGCCCAGTACTTC. It translates to CAWSFGGREAQYF.

The CDR3 sequence is CSVSRDEQFF. In DNA, the CDR3 is TGCAGCGTCTCGCGGGACGAGCAGTTCTTC. The chain is built from TRBV29-1 and TRBJ2-1, with D perhaps TRBD2 (6 bases). The V gene's germline CDR1 is SQVTM and CDR2 ANQGSEA. This CDR3 has 10 amino acids. Trimming took 6 bases from V and 10 from J, leaving 10 bases between them.

The chain recombines TRBV7-2 with TRBJ2-1; 13 bases line up with TRBD2. CDR3 length equals 16 residues. The germline gives CDR1 SGHTA, CDR2 FQGNSA. Losses at the gene ends were 5 bases for V and 6 bases for J; bases not matched to a gene: 7. The CDR3 reads CASSPPTSGRSNEQFF. Written as DNA, the CDR3 is TGTGCCAGCAGCCCACCGACTAGCGGGAGGAGCAATGAGCAGTTCTTC.

This chain uses TRBV2 with TRBJ1-2; D gene ambiguous. Per germline, CDR1 SNHLY and CDR2 FYNNEI. V lost 1 base and J lost 7, with 4 bases in between. CDR3 length: 11 residues. For the CDR3, the DNA is TGTGCCAGCAGTGAAGGAGGTGGCTACACCTTC. This translates into CASSEGGGYTF.

This clone has more than one count but fewer than ten. The chain joins TRBV7-9 to TRBJ1-2; D gene ambiguous. There are 12 residues in the CDR3. V was trimmed by 4 bases and J by 4 bases, leaving 7 bases between them. Germline-derived CDR1 and CDR2 are SEHNR and FQNEAQ (reference sequence). The CDR3 protein is CASSSNIYGYTF. The CDR3 DNA sequence: TGTGCCAGCAGCTCGAACATCTATGGCTACACCTTC.